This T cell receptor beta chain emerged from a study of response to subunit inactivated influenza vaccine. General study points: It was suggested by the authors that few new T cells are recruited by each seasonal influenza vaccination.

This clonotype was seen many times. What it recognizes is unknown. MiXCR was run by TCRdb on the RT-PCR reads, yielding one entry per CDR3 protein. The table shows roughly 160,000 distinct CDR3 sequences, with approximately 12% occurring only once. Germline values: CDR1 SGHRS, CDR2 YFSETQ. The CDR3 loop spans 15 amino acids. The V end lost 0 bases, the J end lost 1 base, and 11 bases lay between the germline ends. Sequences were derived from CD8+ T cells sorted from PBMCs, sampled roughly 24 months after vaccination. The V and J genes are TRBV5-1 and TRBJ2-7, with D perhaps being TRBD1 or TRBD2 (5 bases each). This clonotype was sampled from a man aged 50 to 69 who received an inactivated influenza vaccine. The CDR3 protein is CASSLGWDGSYEQYF. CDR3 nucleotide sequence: TGCGCCAGCAGCTTGGGGTGGGACGGTTCCTACGAGCAGTACTTC. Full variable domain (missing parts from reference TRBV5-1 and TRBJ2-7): KAGVTQTPRYLIKTRGQQVTLSCSPISGHRSVSWYQQTPGQGLQFLFEYFSETQRNKGNFPGRFSGRQFSNSRSEMNVSTLELGDSALYLCASSLGWDGSYEQYFGPGTRLTVT.